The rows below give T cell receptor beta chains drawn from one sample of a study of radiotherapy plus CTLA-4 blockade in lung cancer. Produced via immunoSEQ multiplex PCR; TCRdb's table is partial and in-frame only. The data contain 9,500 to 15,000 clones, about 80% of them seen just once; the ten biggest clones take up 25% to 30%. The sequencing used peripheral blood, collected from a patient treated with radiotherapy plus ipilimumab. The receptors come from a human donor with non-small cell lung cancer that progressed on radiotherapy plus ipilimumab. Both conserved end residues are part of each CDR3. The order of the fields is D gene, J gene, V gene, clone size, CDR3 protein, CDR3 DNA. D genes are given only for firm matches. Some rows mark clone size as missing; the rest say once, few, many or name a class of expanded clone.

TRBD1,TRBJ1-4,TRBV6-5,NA,CASSYGAHRGGKLFF,TGTGCCAGCAGTTACGGGGCCCACAGGGGGGGAAAACTGTTTTTT
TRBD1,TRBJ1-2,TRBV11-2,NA,CASSLAPGQNYGYTF,TGTGCCAGCAGCTTAGCCCCGGGACAGAACTATGGCTACACCTTC
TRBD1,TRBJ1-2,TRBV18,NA,CASSWTGLNYGYTF,TGTGCCAGCTCGTGGACAGGACTTAACTATGGCTACACCTTC
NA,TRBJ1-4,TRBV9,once,CASSVANSGNEKLFF,TGTGCCAGCAGCGTAGCAAATAGCGGAAATGAAAAACTGTTTTTT
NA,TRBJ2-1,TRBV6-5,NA,CASSYDSYNEQFF,TGTGCCAGCAGTTACGACAGTTACAATGAGCAGTTCTTC
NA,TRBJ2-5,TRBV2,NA,CASSEETQYF,TGTGCCAGCAGTGAAGAGACCCAGTACTTC
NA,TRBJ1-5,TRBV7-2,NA,CASSIDRDIYQPQHF,TGTGCCAGCAGCATCGACCGGGACATCTATCAGCCCCAGCATTTT
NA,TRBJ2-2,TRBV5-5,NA,CASSWTVPGELFF,TGTGCCAGCAGCTGGACAGTCCCCGGGGAGCTGTTTTTT
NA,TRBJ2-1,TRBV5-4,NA,CASGPGHAYNEQFF,TGTGCCAGTGGACCGGGACACGCCTACAATGAGCAGTTCTTC
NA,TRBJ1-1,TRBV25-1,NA,CASSANTDGTEAFF,TGTGCCAGCAGTGCAAATACGGACGGCACTGAAGCTTTCTTT
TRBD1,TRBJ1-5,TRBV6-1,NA,CASRQTGGQPQHF,TGTGCCAGCAGGCAGACAGGGGGTCAGCCCCAGCATTTT
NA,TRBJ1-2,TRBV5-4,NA,CASSVAGMPYGYTF,TGTGCCAGCAGCGTAGCCGGGATGCCTTATGGCTACACCTTC
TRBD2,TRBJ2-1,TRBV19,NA,CASSIRPGTSGGPYNEQFF,TGTGCCAGTAGTATACGACCCGGGACTAGCGGGGGGCCTTACAATGAGCAGTTCTTC
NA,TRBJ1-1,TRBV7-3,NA,CASITKRAPMNTEAFF,TGTGCCAGCATCACTAAACGGGCCCCGATGAACACTGAAGCTTTCTTT
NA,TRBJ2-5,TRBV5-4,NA,CASRAGRDQETQYF,TGTGCCAGCCGGGCGGGGAGAGACCAAGAGACCCAGTACTTC
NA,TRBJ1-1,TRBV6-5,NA,CASSYSWPNEAFF,TGTGCCAGCAGTTACTCTTGGCCCAATGAAGCTTTCTTT
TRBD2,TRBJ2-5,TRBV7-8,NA,CASSLKLAGGRYQETQYF,TGTGCCAGCAGCTTAAAACTAGCGGGGGGCCGGTACCAAGAGACCCAGTACTTC
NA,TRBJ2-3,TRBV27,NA,CASSGVADTQYF,TGTGCCAGCAGTGGTGTTGCAGATACGCAGTATTTT
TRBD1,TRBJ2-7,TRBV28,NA,CASSPQTGNEQYF,TGTGCCAGCAGTCCACAGACAGGGAACGAGCAGTACTTC
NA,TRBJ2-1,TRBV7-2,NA,CASSSTGTNYNEQFF,TGTGCCAGCAGCTCCACCGGGACAAACTACAATGAGCAGTTCTTC
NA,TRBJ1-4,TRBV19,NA,CASSPRGRGAPNEKLFF,TGTGCCAGTAGTCCCCGGGGAAGGGGGGCCCCTAATGAAAAACTGTTTTTT
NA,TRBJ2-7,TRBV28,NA,CASTLGQGANEQYF,TGTGCCAGCACCTTAGGGCAGGGAGCGAACGAGCAGTACTTC
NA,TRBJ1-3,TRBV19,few,CASNPLGENTIYF,TGTGCCAGTAACCCCCTGGGTGAGAACACCATATATTTT
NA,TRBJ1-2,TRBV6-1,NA,CASSEARQTFYGYTF,TGTGCCAGCAGTGAAGCCCGACAGACCTTTTATGGCTACACCTTC
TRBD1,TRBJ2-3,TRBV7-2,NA,CASSLRDRGTDTQYF,TGTGCCAGCAGCCTCCGGGACAGGGGCACAGATACGCAGTATTTT
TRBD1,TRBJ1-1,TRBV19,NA,CASKGQGETEAFF,TGTGCCAGTAAAGGACAGGGGGAGACTGAAGCTTTCTTT
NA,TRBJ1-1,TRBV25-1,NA,CASSGSRALNTEAFF,TGTGCCAGCAGTGGGTCCCGGGCCTTGAACACTGAAGCTTTCTTT
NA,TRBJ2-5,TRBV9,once,CASSRGTGAGAKETQYF,TGTGCCAGCAGCAGGGGGACCGGTGCGGGGGCAAAAGAGACCCAGTACTTC
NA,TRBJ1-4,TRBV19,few,CASSWQPNNEKLFF,TGTGCCAGTAGCTGGCAGCCGAATAATGAAAAACTGTTTTTT
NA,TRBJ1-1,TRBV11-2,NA,CASSLSRGNTNTEAFF,TGTGCCAGCAGCTTGAGTAGGGGAAACACGAACACTGAAGCTTTCTTT
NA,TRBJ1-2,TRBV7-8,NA,CASTGAGPTYGYTF,TGTGCCAGCACGGGGGCCGGGCCTACCTATGGCTACACCTTC
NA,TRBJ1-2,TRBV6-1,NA,CASSETGHGYTF,TGTGCCAGCAGTGAAACCGGACATGGCTACACCTTC
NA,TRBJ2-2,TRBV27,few,CASSSLGLIGELFF,TGTGCCAGCAGTAGCCTTGGGCTGATCGGGGAGCTGTTTTTT
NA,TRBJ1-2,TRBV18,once,CASSSQPANYGYTF,TGTGCCAGCTCAAGTCAGCCAGCTAACTATGGCTACACCTTC